Below are 13 T cell receptor beta chains sequenced from a single sample in a study of human thymus T cells. Only in-frame clones appear in the TCRdb table, and some are missing; sequencing was by immunoSEQ multiplex PCR. The data hold tens of thousands of clones, with over 85% observed a single time. During corrective heart surgery, resections were taken, and the thymus tissue came from them. Sequencing input: thymus tissue. These receptors all come from a girl under two years old with a congenital heart defect but otherwise immunologically healthy.

V usage is TRBV19 and J usage is TRBJ1-5; 9 nucleotides agree with TRBD1. The V and J ends lost 4 bases and 5 bases, in that order; junction bases with no gene match: 12. Germline CDR1 LNHDA, CDR2 SQIVND (reference sequence). The CDR3 is 17 residues long. DNA of the CDR3: TGTGCCAGTAGTAATTGGGCGCTGGGACAGGGCTATCAGCCCCAGCATTTT. It yields the protein CASSNWALGQGYQPQHF.

This clone was detected once. The chain carries TRBV2 and TRBJ2-3; D is perhaps TRBD1 (6 bases). There are 13 residues in the CDR3. The V and J ends lost 7 bases and 0 bases respectively, with 8 bases between them. Germline V gene lookup returns CDR1 SNHLY and CDR2 FYNNEI. The CDR3 spells CASTTGSTDTQYF. DNA of the CDR3: TGTGCCAGCACAACAGGGAGCACAGATACGCAGTATTTT. Combining the CDR3 with reference TRBV2 and TRBJ2-3 gives the whole variable domain EPEVTQTPSHQVTQMGQEVILRCVPISNHLYFYWYRQILGQKVEFLVSFYNNEISEKSEIFDDQFSVERPDGSNFTLKIRSTKLEDSAMYFCASTTGSTDTQYFGPGTRLTVL.

This chain joins TRBV7-3 and TRBJ2-1; 13 nucleotides align to TRBD2. The CDR3 has 17 amino acids. Trimming cost V 1 base and J 8 bases; bases outside gene matches: 8. Germline CDR1 reads SGHTA; CDR2 reads FQGTGA. CDR3 nucleotides: TGTGCCAGCAGCTTAAGTAGTGGACTAGCGGGAGAATATGAGCAGTTCTTC. This translates into CASSLSSGLAGEYEQFF.

This chain connects TRBV28 to TRBJ1-5, with 7 bases identical to TRBD1. The CDR3 totals 15 residues. Germline trimming cut 5 bases from V and 6 bases from J; bases unmatched to any gene: 10. Germline CDR1 MDHEN, CDR2 SYDVKM. The DNA for the CDR3 is TGTGCCAGCAGTGGGGACAGAAGGCGAGGTCAGCCCCAGCATTTT. Its translation is CASSGDRRRGQPQHF. Combining the CDR3 with reference TRBV28 and TRBJ1-5 gives the whole variable domain DVKVTQSSRYLVKRTGEKVFLECVQDMDHENMFWYRQDPGLGLRLIYFSYDVKMKEKGDIPEGYSVSREKKERFSLILESASTNQTSMYLCASSGDRRRGQPQHFGDGTRLSIL.

The CDR3 DNA reads as TGCAGCGTTGAAGGAGTGAGTTTGAGGGAGTGGAACACTGAAGCTTTCTTT. It codes for CSVEGVSLREWNTEAFF. The chain couples TRBV29-1 to TRBJ1-1; D ambiguous. The germline V gene has CDR1 SQVTM and CDR2 ANQGSEA. The CDR3 totals 17 residues. V was cut by 1 base and J by 1 base, with 19 bases left in between. The variable domain in full, completed from reference TRBV29-1 and TRBJ1-1, reads SAVISQKPSRDICQRGTSLTIQCQVDSQVTMMFWYRQQPGQSLTLIATANQGSEATYESGFVIDKFPISRPNLTFSTLTVSNMSPEDSSIYLCSVEGVSLREWNTEAFFGQGTRLTVV.

This clone was detected only once. The chain joins TRBV7-9 to TRBJ1-4, with D possibly matching TRBD1 (5 bases). This CDR3 is built from 16 residues. Germline-derived CDR1 and CDR2 are SEHNR and FQNEAQ (reference sequence). Trimming took off 5 bases at V and 5 bases at J, with 18 bases between the two ends. CDR3 sequence (DNA): TGTGCCAGCAGCGGCCGGGACCCTGGGGGAAATGAAAAACTGTTTTTT. Encoded protein: CASSGRDPGGNEKLFF.

V and J are TRBV28 and TRBJ2-1, with D tentatively TRBD1 or TRBD2 (6 bases each). CDR3 length: 16 residues. From germline, CDR1 is MDHEN and CDR2 SYDVKM. Between the trimmed V and J ends, which lost 6 bases and 0 bases, there was a span of 15 bases. DNA of the CDR3: TGTGCCAGCAGACTCGGGGGCTTCAGCTCCTACAATGAGCAGTTCTTC. Protein sequence: CASRLGGFSSYNEQFF.

This rearrangement joins TRBV5-1 to TRBJ1-4; the match to TRBD1 covers 8 bases. The trim removed 3 bases at V and 5 bases at J, leaving 3 bases unmatched. This CDR3 spans 14 amino acids. Germline V lookup: CDR1 SGHRS, CDR2 YFSETQ. CDR3 sequence (DNA): TGCGCCAGCAGCTCCAGGGGGCAGAATGAAAAACTGTTTTTT. As protein: CASSSRGQNEKLFF.

This clone was seen a handful of times. V gene TRBV14 combines with J gene TRBJ2-1; TRBD1 matches at 7 bases. V shed 3 bases and J 2 bases; nucleotides not matched to a gene: 7. The CDR3 is made up of 16 amino acids. Germline CDR1 is SGHDN and CDR2 is FVKESK. In DNA, the CDR3 is TGTGCCAGCAGCCACTGGGACAGTGAAACCTACAATGAGCAGTTCTTC. This codes for CASSHWDSETYNEQFF.

This sequence joins TRBV27 and TRBJ2-3, with 10 bases identical to TRBD1. The CDR3 consists of 15 residues. The V gene's germline CDR1 is MNHEY and CDR2 SMNVEV (reference sequence). With 5 bases clipped from V and 4 bases from J, the junction kept 6 bases outside the gene matches. The DNA of the CDR3 is TGTGCCAGCAGTACCCGGGACAGGGGTGCAGATACGCAGTATTTT. Amino acid sequence: CASSTRDRGADTQYF.

The chain joins TRBV5-6 to TRBJ2-5; either TRBD1 or TRBD2 may fit D (7 bases each). V was trimmed by 2 bases and J by 0 bases, leaving 14 bases between them. This CDR3 contains 16 residues. The germline V gene encodes CDR1 SGHDT and CDR2 YYEEEE. The CDR3 nucleotides are TGTGCCAGCAGCTTCCCAGGGGGGGCGTACCAAGAGACCCAGTACTTC. Protein product: CASSFPGGAYQETQYF.

The genes are TRBV5-5 and TRBJ2-7; D is unresolved. The CDR3 runs 13 residues. V was clipped by 1 base and J by 2 bases, with 7 bases between them. Germline V lookup: CDR1 SGHKS, CDR2 YYEKEE (reference sequence). The CDR3 DNA sequence: TGTGCCAGCAGCTTGCCGCACGCCTACGAGCAGTACTTC. Translated: CASSLPHAYEQYF.

The V call is TRBV5-1, the J call TRBJ2-3, with TRBD2 matching 8 bases. The germline gives CDR1 SGHRS, CDR2 YFSETQ. There are 15 residues in the CDR3. V shed 0 bases, J shed 4 bases, and the junction held 4 bases outside the gene matches. CDR3 residues: CASSLELAAADTQYF. The CDR3 nucleotides read TGCGCCAGCAGCTTGGAACTAGCGGCAGCAGATACGCAGTATTTT. The variable domain in full, with the rest retrieved from reference TRBV5-1 and TRBJ2-3, is KAGVTQTPRYLIKTRGQQVTLSCSPISGHRSVSWYQQTPGQGLQFLFEYFSETQRNKGNFPGRFSGRQFSNSRSEMNVSTLELGDSALYLCASSLELAAADTQYFGPGTRLTVL.